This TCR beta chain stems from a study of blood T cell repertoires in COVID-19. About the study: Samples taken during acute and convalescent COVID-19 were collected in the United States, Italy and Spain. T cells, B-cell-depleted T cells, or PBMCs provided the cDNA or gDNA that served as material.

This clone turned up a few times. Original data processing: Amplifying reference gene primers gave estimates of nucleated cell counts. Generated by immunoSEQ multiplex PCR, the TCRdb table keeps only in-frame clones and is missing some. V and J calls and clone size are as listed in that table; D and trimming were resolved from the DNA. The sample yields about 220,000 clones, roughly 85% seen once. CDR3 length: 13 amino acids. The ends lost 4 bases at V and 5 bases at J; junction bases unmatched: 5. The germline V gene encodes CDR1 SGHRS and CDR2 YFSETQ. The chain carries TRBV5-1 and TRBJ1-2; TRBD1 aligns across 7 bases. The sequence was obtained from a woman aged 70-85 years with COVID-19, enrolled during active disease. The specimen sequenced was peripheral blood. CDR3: CASSPRQGYGYTF. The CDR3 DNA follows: TGCGCCAGCAGCCCCCGACAGGGATATGGCTACACCTTC.